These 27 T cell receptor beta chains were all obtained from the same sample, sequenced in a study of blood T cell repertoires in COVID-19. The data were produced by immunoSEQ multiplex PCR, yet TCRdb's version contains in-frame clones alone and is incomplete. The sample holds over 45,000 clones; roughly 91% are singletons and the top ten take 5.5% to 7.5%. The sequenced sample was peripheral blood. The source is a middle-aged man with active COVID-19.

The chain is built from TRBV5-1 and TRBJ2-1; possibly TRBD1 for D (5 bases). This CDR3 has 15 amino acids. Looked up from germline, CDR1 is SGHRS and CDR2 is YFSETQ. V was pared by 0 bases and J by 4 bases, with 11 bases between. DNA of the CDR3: TGCGCCAGCAGCTTGGAGGGGAATACGTACAATGAGCAGTTCTTC. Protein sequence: CASSLEGNTYNEQFF.

CDR3 loop: CASSRVGGTNEKLFF. The CDR3, as DNA: TGTGCCAGCAGCCGGGTCGGGGGAACTAATGAAAAACTGTTTTTT. The chain links TRBV4-2 to TRBJ1-4, with a weak D call TRBD1 (5 bases). CDR1 is LGHNA and CDR2 is YNFKEQ in the germline V gene. The length of the CDR3 is 15 residues. V was cut by 4 bases and J by 1 base, with 10 bases left in between.

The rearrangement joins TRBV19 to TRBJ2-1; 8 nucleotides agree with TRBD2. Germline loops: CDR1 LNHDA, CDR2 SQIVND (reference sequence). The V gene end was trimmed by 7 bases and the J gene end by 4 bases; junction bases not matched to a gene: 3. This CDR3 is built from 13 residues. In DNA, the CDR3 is TGTGCCAGTACCGGGACTAGTTACAATGAGCAGTTCTTC. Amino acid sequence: CASTGTSYNEQFF.

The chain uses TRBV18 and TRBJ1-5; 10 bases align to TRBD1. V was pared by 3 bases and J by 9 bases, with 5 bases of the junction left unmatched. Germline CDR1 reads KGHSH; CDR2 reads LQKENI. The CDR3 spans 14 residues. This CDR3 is CASSPGQGHWPQHF. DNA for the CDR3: TGTGCCAGCTCACCGGGACAGGGGCATTGGCCCCAGCATTTT.

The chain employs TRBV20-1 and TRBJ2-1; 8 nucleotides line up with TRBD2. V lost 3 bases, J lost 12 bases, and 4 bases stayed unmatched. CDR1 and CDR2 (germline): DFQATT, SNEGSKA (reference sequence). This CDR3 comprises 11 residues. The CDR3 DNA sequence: TGCAGTGCTAGTCCAGCGGGAGTGCAGTTCTTC. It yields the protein CSASPAGVQFF.

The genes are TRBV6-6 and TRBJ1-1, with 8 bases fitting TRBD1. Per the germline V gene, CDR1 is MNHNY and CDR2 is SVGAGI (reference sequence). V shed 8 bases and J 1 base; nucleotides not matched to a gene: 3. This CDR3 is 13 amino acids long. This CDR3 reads CASQGARNTEAFF. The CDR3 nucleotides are TGTGCCAGCCAGGGGGCAAGGAACACTGAAGCTTTCTTT.

The CDR3 sequence: CASSGGWGGNEQFF. In DNA form, the CDR3 reads TGTGCCAGCAGTGGGGGTTGGGGGGGGAATGAGCAGTTCTTC. The rearrangement links TRBV6-1 to TRBJ2-1; 7 nucleotides agree with TRBD2. CDR1 is MNHNS, CDR2 SASEGT, per germline. The length of the CDR3 is 14 residues. Unmatched junction bases numbered 7, after V lost 4 bases and J lost 7 bases.

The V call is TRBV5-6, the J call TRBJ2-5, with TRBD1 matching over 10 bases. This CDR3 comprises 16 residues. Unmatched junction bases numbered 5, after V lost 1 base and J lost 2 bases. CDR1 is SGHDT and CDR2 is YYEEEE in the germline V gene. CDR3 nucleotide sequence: TGTGCCAGCAGCTTGCGGGACAGGGGAACTCAAGAGACCCAGTACTTC. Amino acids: CASSLRDRGTQETQYF.

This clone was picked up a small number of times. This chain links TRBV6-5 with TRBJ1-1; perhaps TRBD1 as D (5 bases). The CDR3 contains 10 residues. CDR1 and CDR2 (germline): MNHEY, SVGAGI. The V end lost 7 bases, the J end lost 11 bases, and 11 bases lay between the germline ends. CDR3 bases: TGTGCCAGCATCCGGGGGGAGGCTTTCTTT. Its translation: CASIRGEAFF.

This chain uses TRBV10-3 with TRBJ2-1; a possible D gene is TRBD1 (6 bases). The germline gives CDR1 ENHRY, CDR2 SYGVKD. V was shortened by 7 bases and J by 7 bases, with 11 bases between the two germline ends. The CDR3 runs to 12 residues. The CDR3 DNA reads TGTGCCATCACTCAGGGGCCTAATGAGCAGTTCTTC. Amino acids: CAITQGPNEQFF.

The DNA for the CDR3 is TGTGCCAGCCGTTTCGCTGGGGCCAACGTCCTGACTTTC. The encoded protein is CASRFAGANVLTF. The V and J genes are TRBV18 and TRBJ2-6; D remains unclear. The CDR3 is made up of 13 amino acids. With 8 bases removed from V and 2 bases from J, the gap between germline ends came to 7 bases. Per the germline V gene, CDR1 is KGHSH and CDR2 is LQKENI.

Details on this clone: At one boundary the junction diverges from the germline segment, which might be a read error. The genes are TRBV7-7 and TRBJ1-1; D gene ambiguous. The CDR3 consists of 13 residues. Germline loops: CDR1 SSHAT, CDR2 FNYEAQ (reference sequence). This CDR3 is CASSVQENTEAFF. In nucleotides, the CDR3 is TGTGCTAGCAGCGTACAAGAGAACACTGAAGCTTTCTTT.

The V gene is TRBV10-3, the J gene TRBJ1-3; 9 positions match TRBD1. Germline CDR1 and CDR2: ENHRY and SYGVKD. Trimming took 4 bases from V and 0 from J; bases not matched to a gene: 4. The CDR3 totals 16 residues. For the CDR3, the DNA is TGTGCCATCAGTGTGGACAGGGGCGCCTCTGGAAACACCATATATTTT. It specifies CAISVDRGASGNTIYF.

CDR3 in DNA: TGTGCCAGCAGCCCAATGGGACAGGGGGCCGTGGGCTACACCTTC. Encoded protein: CASSPMGQGAVGYTF. The chain employs TRBV5-6 and TRBJ1-2; TRBD1 agrees at 12 bases. The V and J ends lost 4 bases and 8 bases, in that order; junction bases with no gene match: 9. CDR3 length: 15 amino acids. Germline V gene sequence: CDR1 SGHDT, CDR2 YYEEEE.

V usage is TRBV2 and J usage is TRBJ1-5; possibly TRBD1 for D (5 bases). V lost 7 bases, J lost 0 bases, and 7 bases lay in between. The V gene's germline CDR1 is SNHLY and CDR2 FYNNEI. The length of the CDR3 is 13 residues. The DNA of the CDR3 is TGTGCCAGCAAGGGGTATAGCAATCAGCCCCAGCATTTT. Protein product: CASKGYSNQPQHF. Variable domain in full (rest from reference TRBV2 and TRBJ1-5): EPEVTQTPSHQVTQMGQEVILRCVPISNHLYFYWYRQILGQKVEFLVSFYNNEISEKSEIFDDQFSVERPDGSNFTLKIRSTKLEDSAMYFCASKGYSNQPQHFGDGTRLSIL.

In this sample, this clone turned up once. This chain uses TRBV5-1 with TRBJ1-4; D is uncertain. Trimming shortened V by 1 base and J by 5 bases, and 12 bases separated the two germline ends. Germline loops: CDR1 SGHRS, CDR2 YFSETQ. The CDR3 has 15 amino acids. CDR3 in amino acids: CASSLLPGSNEKLFF. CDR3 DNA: TGCGCCAGCAGCTTGTTACCGGGATCAAATGAAAAACTGTTTTTT.

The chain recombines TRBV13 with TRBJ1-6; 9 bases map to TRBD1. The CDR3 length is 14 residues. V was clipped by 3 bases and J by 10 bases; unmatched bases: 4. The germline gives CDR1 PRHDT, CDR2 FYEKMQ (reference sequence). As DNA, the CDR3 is TGTGCCAGCAGCTTCCGGGACAGGGCATCACCCCTCCACTTT. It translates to CASSFRDRASPLHF.

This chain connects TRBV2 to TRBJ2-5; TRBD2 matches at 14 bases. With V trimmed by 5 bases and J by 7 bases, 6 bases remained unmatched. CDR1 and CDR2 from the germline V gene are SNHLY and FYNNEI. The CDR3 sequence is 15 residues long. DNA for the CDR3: TGTGCCAGCAGTCGACTAGCGGGAGGGCAGGGGACCCAGTACTTC. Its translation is CASSRLAGGQGTQYF. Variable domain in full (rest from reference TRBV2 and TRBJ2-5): EPEVTQTPSHQVTQMGQEVILRCVPISNHLYFYWYRQILGQKVEFLVSFYNNEISEKSEIFDDQFSVERPDGSNFTLKIRSTKLEDSAMYFCASSRLAGGQGTQYFGPGTRLLVL.

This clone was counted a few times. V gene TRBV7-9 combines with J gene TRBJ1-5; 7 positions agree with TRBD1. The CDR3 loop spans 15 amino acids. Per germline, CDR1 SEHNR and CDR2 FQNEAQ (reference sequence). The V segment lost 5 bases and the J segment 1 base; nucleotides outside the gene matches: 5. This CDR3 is CASSPTGVSNQPQHF. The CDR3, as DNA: TGTGCCAGCAGCCCAACAGGGGTCAGCAATCAGCCCCAGCATTTT.

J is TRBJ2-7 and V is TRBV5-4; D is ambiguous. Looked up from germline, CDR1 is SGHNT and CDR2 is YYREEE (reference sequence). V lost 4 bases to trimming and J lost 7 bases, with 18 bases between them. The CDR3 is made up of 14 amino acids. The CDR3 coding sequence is TGTGCCAGCAGCCCCCCCGGCGGCCCCTGGGAGCAGTACTTC. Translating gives CASSPPGGPWEQYF.

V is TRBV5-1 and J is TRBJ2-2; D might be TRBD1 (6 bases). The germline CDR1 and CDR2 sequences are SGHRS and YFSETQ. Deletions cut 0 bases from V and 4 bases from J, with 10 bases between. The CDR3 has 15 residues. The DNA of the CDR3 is TGCGCCAGCAGCTTGGACAGGGCGAGCACCGGGGAGCTGTTTTTT. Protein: CASSLDRASTGELFF.

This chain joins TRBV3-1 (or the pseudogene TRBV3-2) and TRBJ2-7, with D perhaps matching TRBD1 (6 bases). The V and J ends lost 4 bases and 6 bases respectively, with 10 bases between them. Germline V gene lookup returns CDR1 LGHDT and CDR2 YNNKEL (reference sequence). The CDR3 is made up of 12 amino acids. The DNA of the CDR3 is TGTGCCAGCAGCCGCACAGGGTTCGAGCAGTACTTC. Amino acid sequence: CASSRTGFEQYF.

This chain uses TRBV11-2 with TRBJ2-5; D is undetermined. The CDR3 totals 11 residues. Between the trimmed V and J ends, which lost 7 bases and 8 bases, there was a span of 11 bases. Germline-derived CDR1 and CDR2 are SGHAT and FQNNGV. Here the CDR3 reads CASTTGETQYF. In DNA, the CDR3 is TGTGCCAGCACCACTGGTGAAACCCAGTACTTC.

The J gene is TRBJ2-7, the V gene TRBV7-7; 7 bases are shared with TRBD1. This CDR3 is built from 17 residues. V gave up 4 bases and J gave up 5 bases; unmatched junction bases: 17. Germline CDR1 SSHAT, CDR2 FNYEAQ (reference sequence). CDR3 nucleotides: TGTGCCAGCAGCTGCGCCATTGACAGGGTCTTTCTCGACGAGCAGTACTTC. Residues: CASSCAIDRVFLDEQYF.

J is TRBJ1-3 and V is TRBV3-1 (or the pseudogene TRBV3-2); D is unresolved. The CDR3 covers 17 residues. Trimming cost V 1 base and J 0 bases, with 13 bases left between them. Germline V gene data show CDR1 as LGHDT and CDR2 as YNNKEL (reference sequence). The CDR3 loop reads CASSQGTGSSSGNTIYF. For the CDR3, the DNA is TGTGCCAGCAGCCAAGGTACCGGGTCGAGCTCTGGAAACACCATATATTTT.

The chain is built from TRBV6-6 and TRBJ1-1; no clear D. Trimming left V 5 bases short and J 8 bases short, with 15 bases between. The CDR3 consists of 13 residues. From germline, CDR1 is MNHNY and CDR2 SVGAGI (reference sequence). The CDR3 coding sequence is TGTGCCAGCAGTCCCCTGTCGAGGGCCGAAGCTTTCTTT. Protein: CASSPLSRAEAFF.

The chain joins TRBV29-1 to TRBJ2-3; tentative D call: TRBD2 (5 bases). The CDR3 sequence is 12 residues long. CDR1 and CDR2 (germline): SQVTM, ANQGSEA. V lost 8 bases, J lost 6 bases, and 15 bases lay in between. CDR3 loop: CSPRGVGDTQYF. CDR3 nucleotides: TGCAGCCCTCGGGGAGTCGGGGATACGCAGTATTTT.